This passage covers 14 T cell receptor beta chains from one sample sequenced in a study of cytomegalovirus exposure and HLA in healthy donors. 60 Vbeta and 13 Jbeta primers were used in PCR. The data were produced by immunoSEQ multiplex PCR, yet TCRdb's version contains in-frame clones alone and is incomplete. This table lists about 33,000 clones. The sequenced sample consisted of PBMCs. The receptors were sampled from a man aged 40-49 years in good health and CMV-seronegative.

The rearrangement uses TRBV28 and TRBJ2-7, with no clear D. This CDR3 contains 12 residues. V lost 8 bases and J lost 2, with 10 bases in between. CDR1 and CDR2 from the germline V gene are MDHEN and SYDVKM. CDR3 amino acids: CASRQVAYEQYF. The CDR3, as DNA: TGTGCCAGCCGGCAGGTCGCCTACGAGCAGTACTTC. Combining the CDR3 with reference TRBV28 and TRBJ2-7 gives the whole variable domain DVKVTQSSRYLVKRTGEKVFLECVQDMDHENMFWYRQDPGLGLRLIYFSYDVKMKEKGDIPEGYSVSREKKERFSLILESASTNQTSMYLCASRQVAYEQYFGPGTRLTVT.

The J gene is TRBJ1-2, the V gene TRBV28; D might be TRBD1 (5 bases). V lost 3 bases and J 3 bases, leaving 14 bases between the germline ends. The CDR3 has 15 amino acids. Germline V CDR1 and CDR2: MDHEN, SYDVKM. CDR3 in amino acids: CASSLGGSFDYGYTF. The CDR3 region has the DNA TGTGCCAGCAGTTTGGGGGGGTCCTTTGACTATGGCTACACCTTC.

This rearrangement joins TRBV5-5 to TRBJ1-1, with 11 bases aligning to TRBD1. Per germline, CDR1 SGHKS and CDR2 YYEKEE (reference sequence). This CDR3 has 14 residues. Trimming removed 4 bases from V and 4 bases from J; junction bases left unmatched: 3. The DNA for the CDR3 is TGTGCCAGCAGCGGCGGGACAGGGGGCACTGAAGCTTTCTTT. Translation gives CASSGGTGGTEAFF.

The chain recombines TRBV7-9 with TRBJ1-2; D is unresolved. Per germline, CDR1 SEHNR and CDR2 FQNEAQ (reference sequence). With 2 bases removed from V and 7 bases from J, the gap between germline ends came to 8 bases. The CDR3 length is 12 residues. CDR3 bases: TGTGCCAGCAGCTTATATTGGGCTGGCTACACCTTC. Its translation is CASSLYWAGYTF.

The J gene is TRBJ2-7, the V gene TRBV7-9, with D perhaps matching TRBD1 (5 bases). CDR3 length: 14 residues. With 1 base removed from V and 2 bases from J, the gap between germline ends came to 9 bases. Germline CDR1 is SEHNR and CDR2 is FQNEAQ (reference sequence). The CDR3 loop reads CASSLDRSAYEQYF. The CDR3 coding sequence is TGTGCCAGCAGCTTAGACAGGAGCGCCTACGAGCAGTACTTC.

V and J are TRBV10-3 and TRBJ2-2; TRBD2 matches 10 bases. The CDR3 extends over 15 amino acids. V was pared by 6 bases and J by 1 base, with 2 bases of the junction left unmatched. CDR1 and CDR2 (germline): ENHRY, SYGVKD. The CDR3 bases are TGTGCCATCAGAGGACTAGCGGAGAACACCGGGGAGCTGTTTTTT. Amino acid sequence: CAIRGLAENTGELFF.

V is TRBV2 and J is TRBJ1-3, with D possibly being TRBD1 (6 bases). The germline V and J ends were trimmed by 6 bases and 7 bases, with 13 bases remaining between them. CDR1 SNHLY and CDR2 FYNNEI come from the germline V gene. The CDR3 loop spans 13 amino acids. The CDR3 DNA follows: TGTGCCAGCAGCGAAAGAACAGGGAACACCATATATTTT. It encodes CASSERTGNTIYF.

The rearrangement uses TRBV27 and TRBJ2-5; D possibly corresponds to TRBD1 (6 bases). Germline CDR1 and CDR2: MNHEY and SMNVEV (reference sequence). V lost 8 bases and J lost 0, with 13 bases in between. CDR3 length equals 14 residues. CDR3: CASALDRDQETQYF. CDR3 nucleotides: TGTGCCAGCGCCCTGGACAGAGACCAAGAGACCCAGTACTTC.

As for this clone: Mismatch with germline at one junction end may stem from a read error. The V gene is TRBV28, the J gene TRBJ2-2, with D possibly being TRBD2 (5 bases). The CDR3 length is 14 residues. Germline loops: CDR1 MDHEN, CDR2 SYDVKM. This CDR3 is CASSLTRYTGKLFF. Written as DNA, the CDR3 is TGTGCCAGCAGTTTAACCAGGTACACCGGGAAGCTGTTTTTT.

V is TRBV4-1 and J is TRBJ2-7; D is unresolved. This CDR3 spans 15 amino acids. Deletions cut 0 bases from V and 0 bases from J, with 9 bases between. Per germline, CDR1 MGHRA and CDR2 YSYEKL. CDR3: CASSQDYPSSYEQYF. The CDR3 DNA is TGCGCCAGCAGCCAAGACTATCCGAGCTCCTACGAGCAGTACTTC.

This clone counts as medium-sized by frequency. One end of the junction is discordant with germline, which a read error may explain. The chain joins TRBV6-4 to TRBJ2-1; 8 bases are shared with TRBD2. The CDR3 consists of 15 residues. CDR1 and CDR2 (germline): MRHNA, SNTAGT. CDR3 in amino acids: CASSDTSGSDNEQFF. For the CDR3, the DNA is TGTGCCAGCAGTGACACTAGCGGCTCCGACAATGAGCAGTTCTTC.

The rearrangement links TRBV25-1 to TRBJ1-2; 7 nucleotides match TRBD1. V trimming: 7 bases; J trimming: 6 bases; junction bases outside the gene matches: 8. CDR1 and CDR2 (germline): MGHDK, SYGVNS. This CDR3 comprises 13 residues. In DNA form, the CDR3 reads TGTGCCAGCACTCTGACAGGGTACGATGGCTACACCTTC. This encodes CASTLTGYDGYTF.

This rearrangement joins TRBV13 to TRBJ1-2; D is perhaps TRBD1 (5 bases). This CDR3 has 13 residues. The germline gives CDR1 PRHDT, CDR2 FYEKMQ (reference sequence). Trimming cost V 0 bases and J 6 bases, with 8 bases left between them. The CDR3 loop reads CASSLGRADGYTF. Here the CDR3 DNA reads TGTGCCAGCAGCTTAGGCAGGGCGGATGGCTACACCTTC.

DNA of the CDR3: TGTGCCAGCAGTGACGAAGGGACAGCTACAGATACGCAGTATTTT. Residues: CASSDEGTATDTQYF. The rearrangement joins TRBV6-4 to TRBJ2-3, with 7 bases fitting TRBD1. Germline V gene data show CDR1 as MRHNA and CDR2 as SNTAGT. The length of the CDR3 is 15 residues. The junction had 5 bases not matched to a gene; V was cut back by 2 bases and J by 3 bases.